These T cell receptor beta chains were read from a single sample in a study of CXCR3-negative and CXCR3-positive naive CD8 T cells. TCRdb reworked the 5' RACE reads into one entry per CDR3 protein, no DNA. Its table lists over 100,000 distinct CDR3 sequences. The sample comprised naive CXCR3- CD8+ T cells from blood. The receptors here all came from a human donor in good health. Some clones in this sample may be carry-over from other donors' samples. Both conserved end residues are part of each CDR3. Each record gives: V gene, J gene, CDR3 protein.

>TRBV28|TRBJ2-7
CASSAGQGYEQYF
>TRBV28|TRBJ2-7
CASSGLAGTYEQYF
>TRBV29-1|TRBJ2-7
CSVDGTSHTDGVYEQYF
>TRBV9|TRBJ2-1
CASSVVGSEQFF
>TRBV28|TRBJ1-5
CASSSLLPRNLGDNQPQHF
>TRBV19|TRBJ2-1
CASSIVRLAGGPQRNEQFF
>TRBV5-1|TRBJ2-1
CASSLTGEGGQFF
>TRBV4-2|TRBJ2-1
CASSQDLAGDLYNEQFF
>TRBV11-2|TRBJ2-7
CASSFPRPGLAETSSYEQYF
>TRBV28|TRBJ2-5
CASTARDSQETQYF
>TRBV7-9|TRBJ2-7
CASSSYSYEQYF
>TRBV29-1|TRBJ2-1
CSVVSLAEPYNERFF
>TRBV28|TRBJ2-1
CASPPWSWTGASDEQFF
>TRBV5-1|TRBJ1-1
CASRGQGEGSTEAFF
>TRBV28|TRBJ2-7
CASTVQGRYEQYF
>TRBV7-2|TRBJ2-5
CASSPLLLGETQYF
>TRBV7-6|TRBJ2-1
CASSLGHGSGRNEQFF
>TRBV5-1|TRBJ2-7
CASSLGQGLSAYEQYF
>TRBV20-1|TRBJ2-1
CSASQEQGQEVVDNEQFF
>TRBV20-1|TRBJ2-5
CSAAPQVLETQYF
>TRBV7-3|TRBJ2-1
CASSSSLGGLAGDNEQFF
>TRBV25-1|TRBJ2-5
CASSDFHTDETQYF
>TRBV7-9|TRBJ2-7
CASSSNYEQYF
>TRBV7-7|TRBJ2-5
CASSTMTNQETQYF
>TRBV28|TRBJ2-7
CATHRTWGNEQYF
>TRBV20-1|TRBJ2-5
CSAESLRSQETQYF
>TRBV29-1|TRBJ2-7
CSVRGGTGYPISYEQYF
>TRBV5-6|TRBJ2-3
CASSRQGYGFTDTQYF
>TRBV29-1|TRBJ2-7
CSVEDSLAEGGPYEQYF
>TRBV10-1|TRBJ2-7
CASSDRQGLNEQYF
>TRBV28|TRBJ2-2
CASSFQVGGELFF
>TRBV4-3|TRBJ2-7
CASSQDPLGAGEQYF
>TRBV4-1|TRBJ1-5
CASSQSMNQPQHF
>TRBV4-3|TRBJ1-4
CASSQDAASELFF
>TRBV27|TRBJ2-7
CASSPLGGMREQYF
>TRBV9|TRBJ2-7
CASNAGTPLDEQYF
>TRBV29-1|TRBJ2-3
CSVEVRNRRDTQYF
>TRBV4-1|TRBJ2-7
CASSQSTSLYYEQYF
>TRBV7-9|TRBJ2-1
CASSFNLLGAGRSYNEQFF
>TRBV19|TRBJ1-1
CASSTGTRTEAFF
>TRBV7-9|TRBJ2-2
CASSLSGENTGELFF
>TRBV6-5|TRBJ2-2
CASSGQGPGSTGELFF
>TRBV2|TRBJ2-1
CASTVYSYNEQFF
>TRBV11-2|TRBJ2-1
CASSLRQGWDEQFF
>TRBV29-1|TRBJ2-3
CSVEGRYTDTQYF